Following are 31 T cell receptor beta chains from one sample sequenced in a study of blood T cell repertoires in COVID-19. Only in-frame clones appear in the TCRdb table, and some are missing; sequencing was by immunoSEQ multiplex PCR. The profile shows approximately 150,000 clones, approximately 85% of them singletons. Sample: peripheral blood. Source of these receptors: a woman between 50 and 59 years old with COVID-19, enrolled during active disease.

This chain uses TRBV2 with TRBJ2-7; D is unresolved. Germline lookup yields CDR1 SNHLY and CDR2 FYNNEI. The CDR3 runs 14 residues. Trimming took off 0 bases at V and 8 bases at J, with 14 bases between the two ends. CDR3 amino acids: CASSEALAREKQYF. Written as DNA, the CDR3 is TGTGCCAGCAGTGAAGCGCTTGCCCGTGAGAAGCAGTACTTC.

The chain links TRBV30 to TRBJ1-4; D uncertain. Trimming took 1 base from V and 4 from J, leaving 7 bases between them. The CDR3 is made up of 13 amino acids. Germline lookup yields CDR1 GTSNPN and CDR2 SVGIG (reference sequence). In nucleotides, the CDR3 is TGTGCCTGGAGTGGTCCAAATAATGAAAAACTGTTTTTT. As protein: CAWSGPNNEKLFF.

The rearrangement joins TRBV7-9 to TRBJ1-3; D call uncertain. This CDR3 is 15 amino acids long. V dropped 5 bases and J dropped 0 bases, with 11 bases sitting between them. Germline V CDR1 and CDR2: SEHNR, FQNEAQ (reference sequence). This CDR3 reads CASSPLPLSGNTIYF. DNA for the CDR3: TGTGCCAGCAGCCCACTGCCCCTCTCTGGAAACACCATATATTTT.

The chain joins TRBV19 to TRBJ2-1; D unresolved. The germline CDR1 and CDR2 sequences are LNHDA and SQIVND (reference sequence). The length of the CDR3 is 15 residues. Trimming took off 5 bases at V and 1 base at J, with 12 bases between the two ends. The CDR3 is CASSRQGTSYNEQFF. For the CDR3, the DNA is TGTGCCAGTAGTCGACAAGGAACGTCCTACAATGAGCAGTTCTTC.

The rearrangement joins TRBV7-3 to TRBJ1-4; D unclear. Germline V gene lookup returns CDR1 SGHTA and CDR2 FQGTGA. V was trimmed by 7 bases and J by 0 bases, leaving 9 bases between them. There are 14 residues in the CDR3. CDR3: CASTVFATNEKLFF. Written as DNA, the CDR3 is TGTGCCAGCACCGTTTTTGCAACTAATGAAAAACTGTTTTTT.

This clone has just one count. The chain links TRBV7-2 to TRBJ2-3; 11 bases are shared with TRBD2. The CDR3 is 16 residues long. CDR1 is SGHTA and CDR2 is FQGNSA in the germline V gene. The junction had 6 bases not matched to a gene; V was cut back by 7 bases and J by 0 bases. The CDR3 loop is CASIRASGGSTDTQYF. DNA for the CDR3: TGTGCCAGCATCAGGGCTAGCGGGGGGAGCACAGATACGCAGTATTTT.

This rearrangement joins TRBV7-9 to TRBJ2-7; TRBD2 is a possible D gene (6 bases). This CDR3 has 14 amino acids. With 4 bases removed from V and 1 base from J, the gap between germline ends came to 11 bases. Germline CDR1 reads SEHNR; CDR2 reads FQNEAQ (reference sequence). The CDR3 coding sequence is TGTGCCAGCAGCTCCTGGGACTCATCCTACGAGCAGTACTTC. This translates into CASSSWDSSYEQYF.

This chain joins TRBV5-1 and TRBJ2-7; D is ambiguous. V lost 0 bases and J lost 1, with 5 bases in between. CDR3 size: 13 residues. Germline V lookup: CDR1 SGHRS, CDR2 YFSETQ. The CDR3 loop is CASSLEQSYEQYF. CDR3 DNA: TGCGCCAGCAGCTTGGAACAGTCCTACGAGCAGTACTTC.

The J gene is TRBJ1-1, the V gene TRBV3-1 (or the pseudogene TRBV3-2); TRBD1 agrees at 7 bases. In germline, CDR1 is LGHDT, CDR2 YNNKEL (reference sequence). Trimming at V came to 6 bases and at J to 3 bases, leaving 10 bases not matched to a gene. The CDR3 loop spans 15 amino acids. Here the CDR3 reads CASSHRDRGHTEAFF. CDR3 coding DNA: TGTGCCAGCAGTCACCGGGACAGAGGACACACTGAAGCTTTCTTT.

The genes are TRBV6-2 or TRBV6-3 and TRBJ2-3; 15 bases match TRBD2. Unmatched junction bases numbered 3, after V lost 2 bases and J lost 6 bases. CDR3 length: 16 amino acids. Germline V lookup: CDR1 MNHEY, CDR2 SVGEGT. DNA for the CDR3: TGTGCCAGCAGTTACGGACTAGCGGGGGGGTCGGATACGCAGTATTTT. This encodes CASSYGLAGGSDTQYF.

With regard to this clone: At one end the junction does not follow the germline gene, possibly because of a read error. This chain links TRBV6-5 with TRBJ1-1; the D gene is possibly TRBD1 (6 bases). The CDR3 has 14 residues. From germline, CDR1 is MNHEY and CDR2 SVGAGI. DNA of the CDR3: TGTGCCAGCAGCCGTGGGACAAGAAACAATGAAGCTTTCTTT. Encoded protein: CASSRGTRNNEAFF.

CDR3 amino acids: CASSPGGQLDEQFF. CDR3 in DNA: TGTGCCAGCAGCCCCGGGGGACAGCTGGATGAGCAGTTCTTC. This chain uses TRBV2 with TRBJ2-1, with D perhaps TRBD1 (7 bases). CDR1 is SNHLY, CDR2 FYNNEI, per germline. V lost 6 bases and J 8 bases, leaving 17 bases between the germline ends. This CDR3 comprises 14 residues.

This chain joins TRBV5-1 and TRBJ1-1; TRBD1 is a possible D gene (5 bases). CDR3 length: 16 amino acids. Trimming took off 0 bases at V and 2 bases at J, with 14 bases between the two ends. Per germline, CDR1 SGHRS and CDR2 YFSETQ. The CDR3 nucleotides are TGCGCCAGCAGCTTGGGGGTTGCGGGGCCCAACACTGAAGCTTTCTTT. This codes for CASSLGVAGPNTEAFF.

The rearrangement links TRBV2 to TRBJ2-7; D ambiguous. This CDR3 contains 14 residues. Germline V gene data show CDR1 as SNHLY and CDR2 as FYNNEI. The germline V and J ends were trimmed by 1 base and 5 bases, with 12 bases remaining between them. The CDR3 nucleotides read TGTGCCAGCAGTGAAGGCGGAACCCCCCACGAGCAGTACTTC. It specifies CASSEGGTPHEQYF.

In its sample, this clone was seen a few times. The chain recombines TRBV9 with TRBJ2-7; D is unresolved. Germline assignment: CDR1 SGDLS and CDR2 YYNGEE. V was trimmed by 3 bases and J by 0 bases, leaving 7 bases between them. This CDR3 has 13 residues. CDR3 amino acids: CASSGQSSYEQYF. The CDR3 region has the DNA TGTGCCAGCAGCGGACAAAGCTCCTACGAGCAGTACTTC.

Only a few counts were recorded for this clone. The CDR3 region is CASTAGTQNANEQFF. The CDR3 DNA follows: TGTGCCAGCACCGCCGGGACACAAAACGCGAATGAGCAGTTCTTC. The rearrangement uses TRBV6-6 and TRBJ2-1, with D possibly matching TRBD1 (6 bases). The CDR3 consists of 15 residues. The germline CDR1 and CDR2 sequences are MNHNY and SVGAGI (reference sequence). Trimming pared 7 bases from V and 7 bases from J, leaving 20 bases between.

The rearrangement links TRBV30 to TRBJ2-7, with 8 bases aligning to TRBD1. This CDR3 spans 14 amino acids. J lost 3 bases, V lost 2 bases, and 6 bases had no gene match. Germline loops: CDR1 GTSNPN, CDR2 SVGIG (reference sequence). The CDR3 is CAWSLGTGLYEQYF. The CDR3 bases are TGTGCCTGGAGTCTGGGGACAGGACTCTACGAGCAGTACTTC.

This clone was counted a few times. The genes are TRBV7-3 and TRBJ2-2; 9 bases are shared with TRBD2. The CDR3 consists of 16 residues. Germline V gene lookup returns CDR1 SGHTA and CDR2 FQGTGA. With 4 bases clipped from V and 4 bases from J, the junction kept 7 bases outside the gene matches. The CDR3 is CASSSGTSPGTGELFF. The DNA for the CDR3 is TGTGCCAGCAGCTCGGGGACTAGCCCCGGCACCGGGGAGCTGTTTTTT.

This chain joins TRBV6-6 and TRBJ2-2; TRBD2 agrees at 13 bases. Per the germline V gene, CDR1 is MNHNY and CDR2 is SVGAGI (reference sequence). Trimming cost V 5 bases and J 7 bases; bases outside gene matches: 7. CDR3 length equals 16 residues. This CDR3 reads CASSKGLAGRGGELFF. The CDR3 DNA sequence: TGTGCCAGCAGTAAGGGACTAGCGGGGCGAGGCGGGGAGCTGTTTTTT.

V gene TRBV10-1 combines with J gene TRBJ2-5, with 9 bases matching TRBD2. J was trimmed by 5 bases and V by 11 bases; bases with no gene match: 15. The length of the CDR3 is 15 residues. The germline V gene encodes CDR1 WNHNN and CDR2 SYGVQD (reference sequence). The CDR3 DNA sequence: TGCGCCGGGCGCCATAGCGGGGGCCTGGGGGAGACCCAGTACTTC. It specifies CAGRHSGGLGETQYF.

The DNA of the CDR3 is TGTGCCAGCAGCGGCACTGGGGCTAGCAATCAGCCCCAGCATTTT. This sequence encodes CASSGTGASNQPQHF. The chain joins TRBV9 to TRBJ1-5, with D tentatively TRBD1 (5 bases). Germline V lookup: CDR1 SGDLS, CDR2 YYNGEE. V dropped 3 bases and J dropped 0 bases, with 10 bases sitting between them. This CDR3 has 15 amino acids.

This clone appeared a single time. Germline is not matched at one junction end, which may reflect a read error. This chain joins TRBV3-1 (or the pseudogene TRBV3-2) and TRBJ1-6; D is possibly TRBD1 (6 bases). Germline CDR1 reads LGHDT; CDR2 reads YNNKEL (reference sequence). The CDR3 length is 15 residues. CDR3 in DNA: TGTGCCAGCGGCCATGGGGGGGGCAATAATTCACCCCTCCACTTT. This codes for CASGHGGGNNSPLHF.

The rearrangement joins TRBV24-1 to TRBJ2-5; D unresolved. With 3 bases removed from V and 5 bases from J, the gap between germline ends came to 6 bases. The CDR3 covers 12 residues. The germline V gene has CDR1 KGHDR and CDR2 SFDVKD. The CDR3 nucleotides read TGTGCCACCAGTGATACGAGGGAGACCCAGTACTTC. It specifies CATSDTRETQYF.

V and J are TRBV28 and TRBJ2-7; TRBD2 is a possible D gene (6 bases). The CDR3 runs to 15 residues. Per germline, CDR1 MDHEN and CDR2 SYDVKM. Trimming pared 10 bases from V and 0 bases from J, leaving 19 bases between. In DNA, the CDR3 is TGTGCCACATGGGGAGGAGCCACAAGCTCCTACGAGCAGTACTTC. Translated, it gives CATWGGATSSYEQYF.

The chain employs TRBV6-2 or TRBV6-3 and TRBJ2-3, with 9 bases aligning to TRBD2. With 6 bases clipped from V and 6 bases from J, the junction kept 16 bases outside the gene matches. There are 17 residues in the CDR3. Germline V lookup: CDR1 MNHEY, CDR2 SVGEGT. The CDR3 is CASSPKRDSGGRDTQYF. Here the CDR3 DNA reads TGTGCCAGCAGCCCGAAGCGGGATAGCGGGGGAAGGGATACGCAGTATTTT.

The chain couples TRBV4-2 to TRBJ1-1; D not certain. The CDR3 length is 14 residues. Trimming left V 3 bases short and J 1 base short, with 9 bases between. From germline, CDR1 is LGHNA and CDR2 YNFKEQ. CDR3 in DNA: TGTGCCAGCAGCCATGAACAGACGAACACTGAAGCTTTCTTT. This codes for CASSHEQTNTEAFF.

The chain links TRBV6-5 to TRBJ1-3; TRBD1 is a possible D gene (6 bases). The CDR3 consists of 15 residues. Trimming took off 2 bases at V and 0 bases at J, with 8 bases between the two ends. The germline gives CDR1 MNHEY, CDR2 SVGAGI. The CDR3 sequence: CASSYRTASGNTIYF. Written as DNA, the CDR3 is TGTGCCAGCAGTTACCGGACAGCCTCTGGAAACACCATATATTTT.

V usage is TRBV2 and J usage is TRBJ2-3, with TRBD2 matching over 11 bases. This CDR3 is built from 12 residues. Germline CDR1 and CDR2: SNHLY and FYNNEI. The V and J ends lost 2 bases and 13 bases, in that order; junction bases with no gene match: 2. The DNA for the CDR3 is TGTGCCAGCAGTGAAATACTAGCGGGGGAGTATTTT. Translated: CASSEILAGEYF.

The chain joins TRBV7-2 to TRBJ2-1; tentative D call: TRBD1 (5 bases). The CDR3 has 12 amino acids. V lost 5 bases, J lost 7 bases, and 9 bases lay in between. The V gene's germline CDR1 is SGHTA and CDR2 FQGNSA. CDR3 sequence reads: CASSPGFNEQFF. The CDR3 nucleotides read TGTGCCAGCAGCCCAGGGTTTAATGAGCAGTTCTTC.

The chain couples TRBV6-1 to TRBJ1-3; no clear D. CDR3 size: 16 residues. Germline CDR1 and CDR2: MNHNS and SASEGT. Trimming removed 1 base from V and 0 bases from J, with 10 bases in between. For the CDR3, the DNA is TGTGCCAGCAGTGAAGAGGTCAGACACTCTGGAAACACCATATATTTT. The encoded protein is CASSEEVRHSGNTIYF.

The chain joins TRBV14 to TRBJ2-7; 10 bases map to TRBD1. Germline trimming cut 3 bases from V and 2 bases from J; bases unmatched to any gene: 13. The CDR3 contains 18 residues. Per the germline V gene, CDR1 is SGHDN and CDR2 is FVKESK. Here the CDR3 reads CASSHSDRGLGGTYEQYF. CDR3 sequence (DNA): TGTGCCAGCAGCCATAGTGACAGGGGGCTCGGGGGAACCTACGAGCAGTACTTC. The variable domain in full, completed from reference TRBV14 and TRBJ2-7, reads EAGVTQFPSHSVIEKGQTVTLRCDPISGHDNLYWYRRVMGKEIKFLLHFVKESKQDESGMPNNRFLAERTGGTYSTLKVQPAELEDSGVYFCASSHSDRGLGGTYEQYFGPGTRLTVT.